These T cell receptor beta chains were read from a single sample in a study of Graves' ophthalmopathy and Graves' hyperthyroidism. TCRdb itself ran the multiplex PCR reads through MiXCR, one entry per CDR3 protein. This sample has hundreds of thousands of distinct CDR3 sequences, with around an eighth found just once. Sequenced: blood. These receptors were collected from a woman aged 30 to 39 with Graves' ophthalmopathy. CDR3s include the opening cysteine and the closing phenylalanine or tryptophan. A D gene is named only where the DNA matches it firmly. Clone size is given for some rows only: seen once, a few or many times, or a class if the clone is expanded.

CDR3	DNA	J	D	size	V
CASSVQGGRQPQHF	TGTGCCAGCAGTGTACAGGGAGGACGGCAGCCCCAGCATTTT	TRBJ1-5	NA	NA	TRBV6-1
CASSFGGGSGYTF	TGTGCCAGCAGTTTCGGTGGAGGTTCTGGCTACACCTTC	TRBJ1-2	NA	many	TRBV12-3/TRBV12-4
CASSQDPGTASHF	TGCGCCAGCAGCCAAGACCCCGGGACAGCTAGTCACTTC	TRBJ2-7	TRBD1	NA	TRBV4-1
CASSQLLAGGETQYF	TGCGCCAGCAGCCAACTACTAGCGGGAGGGGAGACCCAGTACTTC	TRBJ2-5	TRBD2	many	TRBV4-1
CASGLAGGSNEQFF	TGTGCCAGCGGTCTAGCGGGGGGCTCCAATGAGCAGTTCTTC	TRBJ2-1	TRBD2	few	TRBV2
CSARDHDRATEAFF	TGCAGTGCTAGAGATCATGACAGGGCCACTGAAGCTTTCTTT	TRBJ1-1	TRBD1	many	TRBV20-1
CASSLWGQGQETQYF	TGCGCCAGCAGCTTGTGGGGACAGGGGCAAGAGACCCAGTACTTC	TRBJ2-5	TRBD1	many	TRBV5-1
CASTPWKSGYTF	TGTGCCAGCACCCCCTGGAAGTCGGGCTACACCTTC	TRBJ1-2	NA	many	TRBV12-3/TRBV12-4
CASTIGREQYF	TGTGCCAGCACCATAGGGAGAGAGCAGTACTTC	TRBJ2-7	NA	many	TRBV6-5
CASSLSREDGYTF	TGTGCCAGCAGCTTGTCCAGGGAAGATGGCTACACCTTC	TRBJ1-2	NA	few	TRBV5-4
CASSIRGVTGTDTQYF	TGTGCCAGCAGTATCCGGGGGGTCACCGGCACAGATACGCAGTATTTT	TRBJ2-3	TRBD2	few	TRBV6-4
CSASGKTDTEAFF	TGCAGTGCTAGCGGGAAGACAGACACTGAAGCTTTCTTT	TRBJ1-1	NA	many	TRBV20-1
CASSETDTGELFF	TGCGCCAGCAGTGAGACAGACACCGGGGAGCTGTTTTTT	TRBJ2-2	NA	many	TRBV10-2
CASSESLGTGGVRVDQPQHF	TGTGCCAGCAGTGAGTCCCTCGGGACAGGGGGCGTTAGGGTAGATCAGCCCCAGCATTTT	TRBJ1-5	TRBD1	many	TRBV6-4
CASSVQGHEQYF	TGTGCCAGCAGTGTACAGGGCCACGAGCAGTACTTC	TRBJ2-7	NA	many	TRBV2
CASSRGELTNTEAFF	TGTGCCAGCAGTCGGGGGGAACTAACGAACACTGAAGCTTTCTTT	TRBJ1-1	NA	once	TRBV12-3/TRBV12-4
CASSFSANSPLHF	TGTGCCAGCAGTTTTTCAGCAAATTCACCCCTCCACTTT	TRBJ1-6	NA	many	TRBV28
CASSHRQGYNSPLHF	TGTGCCAGCAGTCACCGACAGGGCTATAATTCACCCCTCCACTTT	TRBJ1-6	TRBD1	many	TRBV12-3/TRBV12-4
CSTVRDYEQYF	TGCAGTACGGTTAGAGATTACGAGCAGTACTTC	TRBJ2-7	NA	many	TRBV20-1
CASTGQGMTGELFF	TGTGCCAGCACAGGACAGGGTATGACCGGGGAGCTGTTTTTT	TRBJ2-2	TRBD1	few	TRBV3-1
CATSRVKMNIKYF	TGTGCCACCAGCAGAGTTAAGATGAACATTAAGTACTTC	TRBJ2-4	NA	few	TRBV15
CASSQGQHLSYEQYF	TGCGCCAGCAGCCAGGGACAGCACCTTTCCTACGAGCAGTACTTC	TRBJ2-7	TRBD1	NA	TRBV4-1
CASSLNQGGGQYF	TGTGCCAGCAGCCTTAATCAGGGAGGAGGGCAGTACTTC	TRBJ2-7	NA	many	TRBV7-6
CASSQVNYGCTF	TGTGCCAGCAGCCAGGTTAACTATGGCTGCACCTTC	TRBJ1-2	NA	NA	TRBV3-1
CASSYLGGGQPQHF	TGTGCCAGCAGTTACCTGGGGGGCGGTCAGCCCCAGCATTTT	TRBJ1-5	NA	many	TRBV6-5
CASRRSGTDTGELFF	TGTGCCAGCAGGAGGAGCGGGACCGACACCGGGGAGCTGTTTTTT	TRBJ2-2	TRBD2	many	TRBV6-1
CASSYPQVIGGYTF	TGTGCCAGCAGTTACCCCCAGGTCATAGGGGGCTACACCTTC	TRBJ1-2	NA	many	TRBV6-2/TRBV6-3
CASSQGQGVYEQYF	TGTGCCAGCAGTCAAGGACAGGGGGTGTACGAGCAGTACTTC	TRBJ2-7	TRBD1	many	TRBV2
CAISADTGATEAFF	TGTGCCATCAGTGCAGACACAGGAGCCACTGAAGCTTTCTTT	TRBJ1-1	NA	many	TRBV10-3
CASSLVPPPQETQYF	TGTGCCAGCAGTTTAGTCCCACCGCCCCAAGAGACCCAGTACTTC	TRBJ2-5	NA	many	TRBV12-3/TRBV12-4